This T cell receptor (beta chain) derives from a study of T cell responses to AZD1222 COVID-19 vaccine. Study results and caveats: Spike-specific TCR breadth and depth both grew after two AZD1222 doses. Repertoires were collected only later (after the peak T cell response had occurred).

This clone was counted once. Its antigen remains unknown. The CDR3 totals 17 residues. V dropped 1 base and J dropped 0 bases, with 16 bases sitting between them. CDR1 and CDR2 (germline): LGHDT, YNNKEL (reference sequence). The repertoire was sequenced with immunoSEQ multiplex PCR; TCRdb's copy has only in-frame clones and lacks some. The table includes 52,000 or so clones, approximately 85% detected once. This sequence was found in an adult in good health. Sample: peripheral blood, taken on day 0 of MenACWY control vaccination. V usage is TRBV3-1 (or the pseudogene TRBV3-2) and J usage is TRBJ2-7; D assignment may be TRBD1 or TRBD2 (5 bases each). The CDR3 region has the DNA TGTGCCAGCAGCCAAGGGGGGTGGGCTGATACCTCCTACGAGCAGTACTTC. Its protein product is CASSQGGWADTSYEQYF.